A single sample is the source of the 10 T cell receptor beta chains below, sequenced in a study of long-term antiretroviral therapy in people with HIV. This was the immunoSEQ v3.0 assay at survey level. Generated by immunoSEQ multiplex PCR, the TCRdb table keeps only in-frame clones and is missing some. The sample has around 20,000 clones; 80% are singletons. Sample: unsorted PBMCs, taken 2.9 years after starting antiretroviral therapy. The receptors come from a woman aged 25 to 39 with HIV.

This chain links TRBV29-1 with TRBJ1-2; D is undetermined. This CDR3 spans 14 amino acids. Germline V gene sequence: CDR1 SQVTM, CDR2 ANQGSEA. V dropped 0 bases and J dropped 2 bases, with 10 bases sitting between them. The CDR3 sequence is CSVEDTAANYGYTF. The CDR3 region has the DNA TGCAGCGTTGAAGATACAGCCGCCAACTATGGCTACACCTTC.

This chain uses TRBV2 with TRBJ1-5, with a tentative D call TRBD1 (5 bases). Looked up from germline, CDR1 is SNHLY and CDR2 is FYNNEI. The V gene lost 3 bases and the J gene lost 4 bases, with 13 bases spanning the gap. The CDR3 sequence is 15 residues long. The CDR3 bases are TGTGCCAGCAGTGAGCCAGGGCAAGGAAATCAGCCCCAGCATTTT. It translates to CASSEPGQGNQPQHF.

This clone was observed a few times. This chain joins TRBV28 and TRBJ2-7; 9 nucleotides agree with TRBD1. J lost 1 base, V lost 6 bases, and 7 bases had no gene match. The CDR3 is made up of 15 amino acids. CDR1 and CDR2 (germline): MDHEN, SYDVKM. CDR3 DNA sequence: TGTGCCAGCAGCATAAGTGGGACAGGGTCCTACGAGCAGTACTTC. This gives the protein CASSISGTGSYEQYF.

This chain links TRBV6-6 with TRBJ2-3; D is unresolved. The CDR3 is made up of 14 amino acids. Trimming stripped 2 bases from V and 5 bases from J, with 11 bases between. From germline, CDR1 is MNHNY and CDR2 SVGAGI (reference sequence). The CDR3 DNA follows: TGTGCCAGCAGTTACGGTTCTCTTATAGATACGCAGTATTTT. It translates to CASSYGSLIDTQYF.

V and J are TRBV4-1 and TRBJ2-3, with D perhaps TRBD2 (6 bases). Germline V CDR1 and CDR2: MGHRA, YSYEKL. V was cut by 3 bases and J by 0 bases, with 7 bases left in between. The CDR3 contains 14 residues. CDR3 bases: TGCGCCAGCAGCCACCGGGGGAGCACAGATACGCAGTATTTT. It codes for CASSHRGSTDTQYF.

The chain has TRBV30 and TRBJ1-6; D gene ambiguous. This CDR3 has 16 residues. The germline CDR1 and CDR2 sequences are GTSNPN and SVGIG (reference sequence). V was cut by 3 bases and J by 5 bases, with 17 bases left in between. CDR3 residues: CAWSPRSRSDNSPLHF. Here the CDR3 DNA reads TGTGCCTGGAGCCCGAGGTCCAGGAGCGATAATTCACCCCTCCACTTT.

This clone was counted a single time. The CDR3: CSTRTGINTEAFF. In nucleotides, the CDR3 is TGCAGCACCCGGACAGGGATAAACACTGAAGCTTTCTTT. The rearrangement links TRBV29-1 to TRBJ1-1; 8 bases are shared with TRBD1. This CDR3 spans 13 amino acids. The V and J ends lost 8 bases and 2 bases, in that order; junction bases with no gene match: 7. Germline loops: CDR1 SQVTM, CDR2 ANQGSEA.

The J gene is TRBJ1-4, the V gene TRBV27; D possibly corresponds to TRBD1 (5 bases). This CDR3 has 15 amino acids. Germline V CDR1 and CDR2: MNHEY, SMNVEV (reference sequence). With 4 bases removed from V and 8 bases from J, the gap between germline ends came to 17 bases. In nucleotides, the CDR3 is TGTGCCAGCAGTTCAATCGGACTGGGGGTGGAAAAACTGTTTTTT. It yields the protein CASSSIGLGVEKLFF. The entire variable domain, with the rest obtained from reference TRBV27 and TRBJ1-4, is as follows: EAQVTQNPRYLITVTGKKLTVTCSQNMNHEYMSWYRQDPGLGLRQIYYSMNVEVTDKGDVPEGYKVSRKEKRNFPLILESPSPNQTSLYFCASSSIGLGVEKLFFGSGTQLSVL.

This clone was seen only a few times. The rearrangement uses TRBV30 and TRBJ1-2; possible D gene TRBD1, 6 bases. Germline-derived CDR1 and CDR2 are GTSNPN and SVGIG (reference sequence). The CDR3 spans 13 residues. Deletions cut 2 bases from V and 3 bases from J, with 10 bases between. The CDR3 sequence is CAWSTGADYGYTF. The DNA of the CDR3 is TGTGCCTGGAGTACGGGGGCCGACTATGGCTACACCTTC.

The chain joins TRBV5-1 to TRBJ2-2; 7 bases map to TRBD2. This CDR3 comprises 14 residues. Germline CDR1 reads SGHRS; CDR2 reads YFSETQ. With 1 base clipped from V and 4 bases from J, the junction kept 1 base outside the gene matches. The CDR3 sequence: CASSLPGGTGELFF. In nucleotides, the CDR3 is TGCGCCAGCAGCTTGCCGGGAGGCACCGGGGAGCTGTTTTTT.